A selection of T cell receptor beta chains follows, all from one sample in a study of blood T cell repertoires in COVID-19. Only in-frame clones appear in the TCRdb table, and some are missing; sequencing was by immunoSEQ multiplex PCR. The sample yields about 270,000 clones, 86% seen once. Sequencing used PBMCs or T cells enriched from blood (not recorded which). These receptors were collected from a woman aged 18 to 35 who had recovered from COVID-19. Each CDR3 is given with its conserved first and last residue. The D gene is left open where the match is weak. The listing skips clone size in some rows; elsewhere it reads once, few, many or a size class.

.	.	TRBV4-1	TRBJ1-1	TGCGCCAGCAGCCTTGTCCGGGAGGGGGGGGTTTGGACTGAAGCTTTCTTT	CASSLVREGGVWTEAFF
few	TRBD1	TRBV2	TRBJ1-5	TGTGCCAGCAGCGGACAGGGCGACGGCAATCAGCCCCAGCATTTT	CASSGQGDGNQPQHF
few	TRBD1	TRBV27	TRBJ2-7	TGTGCCAGCAGCTTACAGGGGTCTGCCTACGAGCAGTACTTC	CASSLQGSAYEQYF
.	.	TRBV6-2/TRBV6-3	TRBJ2-3	TGTGCCAGCAACCCTCCCTACCCTCCCACAGATACGCAGTATTTT	CASNPPYPPTDTQYF
.	TRBD1	TRBV5-1	TRBJ1-1	TGCGCCAGCAGCTTAAGACAGGGGTTTCGGACTGAAGCTTTCTTT	CASSLRQGFRTEAFF
.	.	TRBV15	TRBJ1-2	TGTGCCACCAGCAGAGTTGGGGAACGCCCAGGGAATGGTGATGGCTACACCTTC	CATSRVGERPGNGDGYTF
.	.	TRBV10-3	TRBJ2-2	TGTGCCATCAGGCCGAGCGGGTCGAACACCGGGGAGCTGTTTTTT	CAIRPSGSNTGELFF
.	TRBD1	TRBV24-1	TRBJ2-5	TGTGCCACCAGTGAGGTGCTCGTTGACAGGGCGCAAGAGACCCAGTACTTC	CATSEVLVDRAQETQYF
.	.	TRBV4-3	TRBJ2-7	TGCGCCAGCAGCCAAGATTCGAGGTTCGAGCAGTACTTC	CASSQDSRFEQYF
.	.	TRBV6-2/TRBV6-3	TRBJ1-2	TGTGCCAGCAGTTACCCCGGACAGCAAAGTTTTAACTATGGCTACACCTTC	CASSYPGQQSFNYGYTF
.	.	TRBV5-1	TRBJ2-1	TGCGCCAGCAGCTTCCTTGGGCAGACAGACAATGAGCAGTTCTTC	CASSFLGQTDNEQFF